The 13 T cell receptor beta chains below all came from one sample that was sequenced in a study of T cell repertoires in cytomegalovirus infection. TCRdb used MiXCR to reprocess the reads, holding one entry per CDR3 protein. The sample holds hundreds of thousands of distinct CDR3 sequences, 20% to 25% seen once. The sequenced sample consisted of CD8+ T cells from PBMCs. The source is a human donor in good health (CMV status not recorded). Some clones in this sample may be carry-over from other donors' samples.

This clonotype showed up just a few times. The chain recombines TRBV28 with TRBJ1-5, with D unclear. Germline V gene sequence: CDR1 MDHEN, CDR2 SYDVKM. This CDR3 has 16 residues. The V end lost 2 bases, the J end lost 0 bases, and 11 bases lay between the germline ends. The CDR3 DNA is TGTGCCAGCAGTTTAGTTGGCATCCCTAGCAATCAGCCCCAGCATTTT. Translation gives CASSLVGIPSNQPQHF.

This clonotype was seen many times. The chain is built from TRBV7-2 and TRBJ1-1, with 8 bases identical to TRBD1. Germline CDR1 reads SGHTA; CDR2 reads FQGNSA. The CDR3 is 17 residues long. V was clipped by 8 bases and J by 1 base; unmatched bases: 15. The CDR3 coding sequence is TGTGCCAGCTCCTTGATCCCGGGACAGGTTTGGAACACTGAAGCTTTCTTT. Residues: CASSLIPGQVWNTEAFF. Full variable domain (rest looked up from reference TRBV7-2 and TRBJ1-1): GAGVSQSPSNKVTEKGKDVELRCDPISGHTALYWYRQSLGQGLEFLIYFQGNSAPDKSGLPSDRFSAERTGGSVSTLTIQRTQQEDSAVYLCASSLIPGQVWNTEAFFGQGTRLTVV.

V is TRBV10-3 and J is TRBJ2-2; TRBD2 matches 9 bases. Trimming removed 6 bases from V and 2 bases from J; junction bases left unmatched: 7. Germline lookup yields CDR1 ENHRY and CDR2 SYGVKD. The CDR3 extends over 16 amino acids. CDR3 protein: CAISPSSGENTGELFF. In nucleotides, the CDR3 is TGTGCCATCAGCCCTTCTAGCGGGGAAAACACCGGGGAGCTGTTTTTT.

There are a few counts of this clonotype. The CDR3 is CASSTRDRTGELFF. The CDR3 bases are TGTGCCAGTAGTACCCGGGACCGCACCGGGGAGCTGTTTTTT. The chain employs TRBV19 and TRBJ2-2, with D tentatively TRBD1 or TRBD2 (5 bases each). The V end was cut by 4 bases, the J end by 4 bases, with 10 bases between. In germline, CDR1 is LNHDA, CDR2 SQIVND (reference sequence). This CDR3 contains 14 residues.

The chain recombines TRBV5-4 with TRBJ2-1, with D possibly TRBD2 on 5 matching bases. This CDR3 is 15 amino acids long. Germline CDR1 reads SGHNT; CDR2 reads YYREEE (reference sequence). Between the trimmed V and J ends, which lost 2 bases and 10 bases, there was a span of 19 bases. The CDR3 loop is CASSLGLEYNHEQFF. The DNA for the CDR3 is TGTGCCAGCAGCTTAGGACTGGAATACAATCACGAGCAGTTCTTC.

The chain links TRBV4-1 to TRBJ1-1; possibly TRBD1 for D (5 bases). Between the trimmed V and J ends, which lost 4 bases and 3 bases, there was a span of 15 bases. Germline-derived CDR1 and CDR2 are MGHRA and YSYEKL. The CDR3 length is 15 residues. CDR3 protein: CASSPTGGEDTEAFF. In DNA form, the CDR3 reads TGCGCCAGCAGCCCTACGGGGGGGGAAGACACTGAAGCTTTCTTT.

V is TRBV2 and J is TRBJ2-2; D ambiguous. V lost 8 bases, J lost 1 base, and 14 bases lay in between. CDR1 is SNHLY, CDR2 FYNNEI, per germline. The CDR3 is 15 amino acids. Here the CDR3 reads CASGRAELNTGELFF. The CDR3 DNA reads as TGTGCCAGCGGACGAGCAGAGCTGAACACCGGGGAGCTGTTTTTT. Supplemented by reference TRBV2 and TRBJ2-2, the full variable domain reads EPEVTQTPSHQVTQMGQEVILRCVPISNHLYFYWYRQILGQKVEFLVSFYNNEISEKSEIFDDQFSVERPDGSNFTLKIRSTKLEDSAMYFCASGRAELNTGELFFGEGSRLTVL.

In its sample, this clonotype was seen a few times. CDR3 sequence reads: CASLSGTEPYNEQFF. The CDR3, as DNA: TGTGCCAGCCTCTCCGGGACGGAGCCTTACAATGAGCAGTTCTTC. This sequence joins TRBV28 and TRBJ2-1; D could derive from TRBD1 or TRBD2 (5 bases each). Germline V gives CDR1 MDHEN, CDR2 SYDVKM. The CDR3 sequence is 15 residues long. V was shortened by 8 bases and J by 4 bases, with 18 bases between the two germline ends.

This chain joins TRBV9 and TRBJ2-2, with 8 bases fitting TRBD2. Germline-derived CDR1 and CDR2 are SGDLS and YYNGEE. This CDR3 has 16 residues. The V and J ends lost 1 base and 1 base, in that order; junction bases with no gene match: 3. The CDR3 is CASSVSAGENTGELFF. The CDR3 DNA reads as TGTGCCAGCAGCGTATCAGCGGGGGAGAACACCGGGGAGCTGTTTTTT.

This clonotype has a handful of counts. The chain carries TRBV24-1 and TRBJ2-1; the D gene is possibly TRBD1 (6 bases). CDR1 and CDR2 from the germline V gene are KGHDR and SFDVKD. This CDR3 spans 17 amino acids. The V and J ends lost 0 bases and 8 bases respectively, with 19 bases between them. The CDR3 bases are TGTGCCACCAGTGATTTGGCGGTCGGCCCCAGGGGCGATGAGCAGTTCTTC. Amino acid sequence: CATSDLAVGPRGDEQFF.

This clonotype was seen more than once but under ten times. The CDR3: CASSYRDAIYEQYF. CDR3 bases: TGTGCCAGCAGTTACAGGGACGCTATCTACGAGCAGTACTTC. The rearrangement links TRBV2 to TRBJ2-7; a weak D match, TRBD1 (6 bases). V was clipped by 5 bases and J by 3 bases, with 14 bases between them. The length of the CDR3 is 14 residues. Germline assignment: CDR1 SNHLY and CDR2 FYNNEI.

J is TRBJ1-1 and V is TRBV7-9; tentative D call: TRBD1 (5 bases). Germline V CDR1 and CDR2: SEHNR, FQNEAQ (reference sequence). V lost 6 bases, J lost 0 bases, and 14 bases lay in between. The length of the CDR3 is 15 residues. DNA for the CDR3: TGTGCCAGCAGAGGGGCCGGGGCTTTGAACACTGAAGCTTTCTTT. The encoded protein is CASRGAGALNTEAFF.

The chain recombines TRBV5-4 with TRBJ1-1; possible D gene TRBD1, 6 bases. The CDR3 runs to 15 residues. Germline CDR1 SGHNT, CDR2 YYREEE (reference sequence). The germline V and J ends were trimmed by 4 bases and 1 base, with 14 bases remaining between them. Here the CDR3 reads CASSPGAGANTEAFF. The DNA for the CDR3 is TGTGCCAGCAGCCCAGGGGCAGGGGCGAACACTGAAGCTTTCTTT.